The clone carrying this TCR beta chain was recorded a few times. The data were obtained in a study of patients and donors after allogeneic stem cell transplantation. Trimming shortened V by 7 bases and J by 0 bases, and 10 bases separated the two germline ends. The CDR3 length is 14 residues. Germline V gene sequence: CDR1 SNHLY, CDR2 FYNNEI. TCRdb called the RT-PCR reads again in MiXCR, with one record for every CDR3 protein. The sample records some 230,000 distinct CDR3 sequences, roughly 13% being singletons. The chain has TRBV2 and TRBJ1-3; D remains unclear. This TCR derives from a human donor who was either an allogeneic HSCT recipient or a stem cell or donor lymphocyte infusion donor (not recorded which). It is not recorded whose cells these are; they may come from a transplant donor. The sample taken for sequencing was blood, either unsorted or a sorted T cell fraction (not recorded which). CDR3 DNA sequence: TGTGCCAGCAAACAGACTCACTCTGGAAACACCATATATTTT. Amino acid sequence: CASKQTHSGNTIYF.